This T cell receptor (beta chain) was observed in a study of cytomegalovirus exposure and HLA in healthy donors (dated by TCRdb to 2016 to 2017). In terms of the full investigation: The 666 repertoires of the first cohort and the 120 validation repertoires were produced on the same platform, according to a later analysis. The aim of the study was to test whether cataloging public T cell receptors could identify signatures of past pathogen exposure. Along with the roughly 670-subject first cohort, a separate validation cohort of over a hundred different subjects was used. The study combined high-throughput TCR immunosequencing, statistical association of individual TCRs with disease status, and machine learning to predict cytomegalovirus infection status. Overall study outcomes, separate from this receptor: The validation cohort had no HLA typing available for a later analysis, so co-occurrence within that cohort was assessed over all 130 or so repertoires. The study listed 150 to 200 TCR beta chains as associated with cytomegalovirus. The classifier was reported to diagnose cytomegalovirus status with high specificity and sensitivity in both the original cohort and the validation cohort. It was suggested by the authors that the approach could potentially be generalized to other disease states and immunological phenotypes. In a later analysis, TCRs clustered in the first cohort were found to also tend to co-occur in the 120 or so validation repertoires, with approximately 95% of cluster scores above 0. Three of the identified cytomegalovirus-associated TCR beta chains were confirmed in vitro to be specific for cytomegalovirus antigens. Across donors, most TCR sequences were observed very rarely, whereas some public TCRs were present in many individuals.

To note about this clone: It has no known antigen specificity. No base-level quality is on record; no much larger clone is a single base apart. Other DNA variants within this sample encode the same CDR3.

Receptor amplification or capture employed the immunoSEQ multiplex PCR assay. As for how the authors treated the data: To diagnose cytomegalovirus status from the catalog of TCR beta chain sequences, a statistical classification framework was built. What TCRdb holds here is the immuneACCESS table cut down to in-frame rearrangements. Part of the clones is not present; checked against another copy, under half of the missing clones reflect an unresolved V gene, and the others are unexplained. That table furnishes V, J and clone size, whereas the DNA furnished D and trimming. This sample has about 180,000 clones in its table, and 85% of those were observed once. The top ten clones comprise 15% to 20% of the sample. The donors were included in the validation cohort of over a hundred subjects, a group kept apart from the approximately 690-subject first cohort. The sequenced sample consisted of PBMCs. The receptor comes from a man aged 18 to 29 in good health and CMV-seropositive.

The CDR3 loop reads CASSLAQNTEAFF. The sequenced DNA: TGTGCCAGCAGCTTAGCACAGAACACTGAAGCTTTCTTT. Recombination linked TRBV7-9 to TRBJ1-1; there is no confident call for the D gene. V lost 0 bases and J lost 1 base; the stretch between them is 3 bases long. CDR1 and CDR2, looked up from the germline V gene (reference sequence), are SEHNR and FQNEAQ. The CDR3 holds 13 amino acids from the cysteine to the phenylalanine. The read is trimmed to its CDR3 DNA, 39 bases read in frame from base 1.